These 9 T cell receptor beta chains originate from one sample sequenced in a study of shared clonotypes between healthy human individuals. Method: immunoSEQ multiplex PCR; TCRdb's copy keeps in-frame clones and lacks some. In the table there are hundreds of thousands of clones, around 78% of which are singletons. The material sequenced was PBMCs. The receptors were sampled from a woman between 35 and 50 years old in good health. Some clones in this sample may be carry-over from other donors' samples.

The rearrangement uses TRBV5-4 and TRBJ2-4; 8 nucleotides match TRBD2. J gave up 0 bases and V 4 bases, and 3 bases lay outside the gene matches. Germline V gene data show CDR1 as SGHNT and CDR2 as YYREEE (reference sequence). This CDR3 is built from 15 residues. The CDR3 coding sequence is TGTGCCAGCAGCCCGGGAGGGATAGCCAAAAACATTCAGTACTTC. Its protein is CASSPGGIAKNIQYF.

This chain joins TRBV10-3 and TRBJ2-7; 8 nucleotides align to TRBD2. Germline-derived CDR1 and CDR2 are ENHRY and SYGVKD. The length of the CDR3 is 14 residues. V was pared by 5 bases and J by 2 bases, with 5 bases of the junction left unmatched. The CDR3 region has the DNA TGTGCCATCAGTTCCAGCGGGAGCGCCTACGAGCAGTACTTC. Translation gives CAISSSGSAYEQYF.

The chain is built from TRBV5-1 and TRBJ2-1, with 13 bases aligning to TRBD2. CDR1 and CDR2 from the germline V gene are SGHRS and YFSETQ. The junction had 4 bases not matched to a gene; V was cut back by 4 bases and J by 3 bases. The CDR3 length is 16 residues. The CDR3 DNA sequence: TGCGCCAGCAGCACGGGACTAGCGGGGATCTACAATGAGCAGTTCTTC. Encoded protein: CASSTGLAGIYNEQFF.

This clone was picked up many times. J is TRBJ1-1 and V is TRBV27; D perhaps matches TRBD1 (6 bases). Trimming stripped 8 bases from V and 2 bases from J, with 15 bases between. The CDR3 has 14 residues. CDR1 and CDR2 (germline): MNHEY, SMNVEV (reference sequence). CDR3 nucleotide sequence: TGTGCCAGCGGGCGAGCAGGGGCTAACACTGAAGCTTTCTTT. Its protein is CASGRAGANTEAFF.

As concerns this clone: This sample includes further DNA sequences coding for the same CDR3. The J gene is TRBJ2-7, the V gene TRBV14, with TRBD2 identical over 8 bases. The CDR3 runs 15 residues. Germline CDR1 SGHDN, CDR2 FVKESK. After removal of 1 base from V and 1 base from J, the junction contained 3 bases not matched to a gene. CDR3 coding DNA: TGTGCCAGCAGCCAAGGGCTAGCGGGTTCCTACGAGCAGTACTTC. Protein: CASSQGLAGSYEQYF.

Turning to this clone: Only one base separates this from a far larger clonotype, so it likely reflects a read error. Other nucleotide sequences from this sample produce the same CDR3. The chain combines TRBV4-1 with TRBJ2-6, with a tentative D call TRBD1 (5 bases). This CDR3 spans 14 amino acids. Germline V gene data show CDR1 as MGHRA and CDR2 as YSYEKL. The CDR3 sequence is CASSQDSGANVLTF. The CDR3 nucleotides read TGCGCCAGCAGCCAAGATTCTGGGGCCAACGTCCTGACCTTC.

This chain links TRBV11-2 with TRBJ2-7; D might be TRBD1 or TRBD2, each matching 5 bases. The CDR3 extends over 15 amino acids. CDR1 is SGHAT and CDR2 is FQNNGV in the germline V gene. V lost 1 base and J 6 bases, leaving 16 bases between the germline ends. The CDR3 coding sequence is TGTGCCAGCAGCTTAGGGTCTAGCTGGGGCGGCGAGCAGTACTTC. Protein: CASSLGSSWGGEQYF.

As concerns this clone: The identical CDR3 is also encoded by other nucleotide sequences in the sample. The chain carries TRBV29-1 and TRBJ1-2, with D perhaps TRBD1 (6 bases). The V gene lost 3 bases and the J gene lost 5 bases, with 10 bases spanning the gap. The CDR3 covers 12 residues. The germline V gene has CDR1 SQVTM and CDR2 ANQGSEA. The CDR3 bases are TGCAGCGTTGACGAGGGGGGGTATGGCTACACCTTC. Protein: CSVDEGGYGYTF.

The chain uses TRBV6-1 and TRBJ1-1; D call uncertain. Trimming shortened V by 8 bases and J by 1 base, and 11 bases separated the two germline ends. Germline V gives CDR1 MNHNS, CDR2 SASEGT. This CDR3 is built from 13 residues. The CDR3 DNA is TGTGCCAGCGGTCTGTTAGAGAACACTGAAGCTTTCTTT. Amino acid sequence: CASGLLENTEAFF.